This section outlines one TCR beta chain sequence together with its context. The record originates from a study of blood T cell repertoires in COVID-19. Across the whole study: Researchers got acute and convalescent COVID-19 samples from the United States, Italy and Spain. Sources were T cells, B-cell-depleted T cells, or PBMCs; the material itself was cDNA or gDNA.

Authors' data handling: Cell counts per sample came from amplifying reference gene primers. Clones were read by immunoSEQ multiplex PCR, and TCRdb kept only the in-frame ones, dropping some. That table furnishes V, J and clone size, whereas the DNA furnished D and trimming. Among 50,000 to 80,000 clones listed, over 85% were seen once. V was clipped by 8 bases and J by 0 bases, with 13 bases between them. The germline CDR1 and CDR2 sequences are KGHDR and SFDVKD. The CDR3 runs to 15 residues. The chain links TRBV24-1 to TRBJ1-3; no definite D call. The sample was peripheral blood. The TCR comes from a man aged 55 to 70 with acute or convalescent COVID-19. CDR3 DNA: TGTGCCACCACCCTCGAGGTTCCCTCTGGAAACACCATATATTTT. This gives the protein CATTLEVPSGNTIYF.